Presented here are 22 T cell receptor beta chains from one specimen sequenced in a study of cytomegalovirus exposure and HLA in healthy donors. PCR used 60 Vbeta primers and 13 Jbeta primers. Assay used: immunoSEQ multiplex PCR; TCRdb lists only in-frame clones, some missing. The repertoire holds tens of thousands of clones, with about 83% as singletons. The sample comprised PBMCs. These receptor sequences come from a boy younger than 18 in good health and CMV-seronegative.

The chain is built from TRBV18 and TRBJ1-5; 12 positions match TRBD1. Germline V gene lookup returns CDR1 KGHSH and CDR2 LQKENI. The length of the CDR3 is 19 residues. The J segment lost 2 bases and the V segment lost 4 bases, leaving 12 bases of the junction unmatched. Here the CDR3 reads CASSRFTGTGGDGNQPQHF. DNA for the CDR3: TGTGCCAGCTCACGATTTACCGGGACAGGGGGCGATGGCAATCAGCCCCAGCATTTT.

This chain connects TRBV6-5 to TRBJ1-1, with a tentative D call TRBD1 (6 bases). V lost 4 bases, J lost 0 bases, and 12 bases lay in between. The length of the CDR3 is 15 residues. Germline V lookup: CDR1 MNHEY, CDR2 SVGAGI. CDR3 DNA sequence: TGTGCCAGCAGTTCGAGACAGGTAATGAACACTGAAGCTTTCTTT. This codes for CASSSRQVMNTEAFF.

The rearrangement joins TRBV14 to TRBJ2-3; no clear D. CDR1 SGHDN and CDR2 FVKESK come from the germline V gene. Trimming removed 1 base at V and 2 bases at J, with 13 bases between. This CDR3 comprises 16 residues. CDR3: CASSQGQSQVTDTQYF. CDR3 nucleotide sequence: TGTGCCAGCAGCCAAGGTCAGTCGCAGGTCACAGATACGCAGTATTTT. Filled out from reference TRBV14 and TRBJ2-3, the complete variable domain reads EAGVTQFPSHSVIEKGQTVTLRCDPISGHDNLYWYRRVMGKEIKFLLHFVKESKQDESGMPNNRFLAERTGGTYSTLKVQPAELEDSGVYFCASSQGQSQVTDTQYFGPGTRLTVL.

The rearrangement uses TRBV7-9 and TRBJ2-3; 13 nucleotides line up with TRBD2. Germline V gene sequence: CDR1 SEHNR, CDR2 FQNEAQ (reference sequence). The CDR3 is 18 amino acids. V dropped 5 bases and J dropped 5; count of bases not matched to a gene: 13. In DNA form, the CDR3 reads TGTGCCAGCAGCAAACCCTTGCGGACTAGCGGGGGAATAGATACGCAGTATTTT. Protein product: CASSKPLRTSGGIDTQYF.

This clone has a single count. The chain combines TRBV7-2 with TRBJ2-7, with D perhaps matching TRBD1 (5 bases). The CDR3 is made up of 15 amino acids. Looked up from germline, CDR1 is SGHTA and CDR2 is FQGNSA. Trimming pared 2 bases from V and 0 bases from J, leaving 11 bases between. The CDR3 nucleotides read TGTGCCAGCAGCTTATTAGTGGACACCTCCTACGAGCAGTACTTC. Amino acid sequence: CASSLLVDTSYEQYF.

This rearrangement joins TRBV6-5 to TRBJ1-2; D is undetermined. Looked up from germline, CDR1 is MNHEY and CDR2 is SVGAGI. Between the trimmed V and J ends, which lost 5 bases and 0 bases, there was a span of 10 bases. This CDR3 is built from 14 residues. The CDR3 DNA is TGTGCCAGCAGTGCGGACTCCTCTAACTATGGCTACACCTTC. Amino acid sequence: CASSADSSNYGYTF.

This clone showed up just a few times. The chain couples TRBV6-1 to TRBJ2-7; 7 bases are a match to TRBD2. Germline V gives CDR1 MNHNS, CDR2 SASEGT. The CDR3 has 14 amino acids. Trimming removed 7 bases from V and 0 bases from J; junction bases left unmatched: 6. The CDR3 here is CASMERDYSYEQYF. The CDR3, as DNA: TGTGCCAGCATGGAGCGGGACTACTCCTACGAGCAGTACTTC.

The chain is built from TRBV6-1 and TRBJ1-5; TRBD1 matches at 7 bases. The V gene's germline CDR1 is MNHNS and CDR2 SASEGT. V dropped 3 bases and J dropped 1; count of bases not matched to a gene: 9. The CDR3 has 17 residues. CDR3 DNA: TGTGCCAGCAGTGAGTACGTGACAGGGATAAGCAATCAGCCCCAGCATTTT. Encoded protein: CASSEYVTGISNQPQHF.

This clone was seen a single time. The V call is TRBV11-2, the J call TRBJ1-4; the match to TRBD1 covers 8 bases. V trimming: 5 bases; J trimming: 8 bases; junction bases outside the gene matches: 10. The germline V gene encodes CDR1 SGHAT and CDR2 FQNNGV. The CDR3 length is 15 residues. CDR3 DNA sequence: TGTGCCAGCAGCCCGAATACAGGGGGGTTCGAAAAACTGTTTTTT. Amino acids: CASSPNTGGFEKLFF.

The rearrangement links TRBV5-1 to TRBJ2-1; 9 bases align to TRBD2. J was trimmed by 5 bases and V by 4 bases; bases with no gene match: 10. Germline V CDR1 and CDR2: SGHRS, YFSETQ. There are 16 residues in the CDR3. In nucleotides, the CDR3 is TGCGCCAGCAGCCCAGACGTAGCGGGGGTAAACAATGAGCAGTTCTTC. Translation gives CASSPDVAGVNNEQFF.

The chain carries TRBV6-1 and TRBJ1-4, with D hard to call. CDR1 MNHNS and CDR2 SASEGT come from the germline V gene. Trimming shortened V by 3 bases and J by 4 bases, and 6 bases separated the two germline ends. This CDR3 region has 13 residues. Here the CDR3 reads CASSDGHNEKLFF. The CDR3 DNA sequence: TGTGCCAGCAGTGACGGTCATAATGAAAAACTGTTTTTT.

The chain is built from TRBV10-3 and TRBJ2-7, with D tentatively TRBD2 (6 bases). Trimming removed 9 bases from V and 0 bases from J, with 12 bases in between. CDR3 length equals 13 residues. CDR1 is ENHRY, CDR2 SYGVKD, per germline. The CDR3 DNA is TGTGCCATTAGCGCGGGAAGCTCCTACGAGCAGTACTTC. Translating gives CAISAGSSYEQYF.

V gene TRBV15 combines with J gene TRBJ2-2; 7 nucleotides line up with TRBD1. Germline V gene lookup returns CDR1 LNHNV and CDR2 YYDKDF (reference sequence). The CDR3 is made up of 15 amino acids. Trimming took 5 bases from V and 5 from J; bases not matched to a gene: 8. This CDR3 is CATSEVTGQTGELFF. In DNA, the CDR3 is TGTGCCACCAGCGAGGTGACAGGGCAAACCGGGGAGCTGTTTTTT.

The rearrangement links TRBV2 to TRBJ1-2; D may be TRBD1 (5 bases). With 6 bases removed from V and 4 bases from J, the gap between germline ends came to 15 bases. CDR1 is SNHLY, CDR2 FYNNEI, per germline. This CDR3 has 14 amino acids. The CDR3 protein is CASRVRGGGYGYTF. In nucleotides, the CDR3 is TGTGCCAGCAGAGTCCGGGGGGGAGGCTATGGCTACACCTTC.

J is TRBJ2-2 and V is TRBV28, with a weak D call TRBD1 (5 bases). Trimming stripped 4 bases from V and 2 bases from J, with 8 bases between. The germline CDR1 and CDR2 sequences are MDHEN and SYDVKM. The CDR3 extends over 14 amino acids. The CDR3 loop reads CASSSGQNTGELFF. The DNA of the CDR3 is TGTGCCAGCAGTTCCGGACAAAACACCGGGGAGCTGTTTTTT.

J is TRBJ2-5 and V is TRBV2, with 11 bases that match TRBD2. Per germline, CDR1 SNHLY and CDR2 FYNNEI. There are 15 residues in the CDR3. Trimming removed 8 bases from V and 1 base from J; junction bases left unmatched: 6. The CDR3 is CASQRLAGGQETQYF. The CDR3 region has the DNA TGTGCCAGCCAAAGGCTAGCGGGGGGCCAAGAGACCCAGTACTTC.

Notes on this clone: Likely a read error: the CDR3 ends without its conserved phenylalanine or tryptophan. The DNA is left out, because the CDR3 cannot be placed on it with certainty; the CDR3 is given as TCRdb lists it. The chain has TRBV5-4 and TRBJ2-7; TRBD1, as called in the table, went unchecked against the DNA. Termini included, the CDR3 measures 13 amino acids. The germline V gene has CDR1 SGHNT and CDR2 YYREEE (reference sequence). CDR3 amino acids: CASSLDGQGSPTI.

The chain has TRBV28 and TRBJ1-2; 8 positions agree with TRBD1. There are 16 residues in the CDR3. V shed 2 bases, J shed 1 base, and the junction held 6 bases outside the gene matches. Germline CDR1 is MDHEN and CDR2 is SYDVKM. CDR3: CASSLMAGQGNYGYTF. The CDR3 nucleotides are TGTGCCAGCAGTTTAATGGCTGGACAGGGTAACTATGGCTACACCTTC.

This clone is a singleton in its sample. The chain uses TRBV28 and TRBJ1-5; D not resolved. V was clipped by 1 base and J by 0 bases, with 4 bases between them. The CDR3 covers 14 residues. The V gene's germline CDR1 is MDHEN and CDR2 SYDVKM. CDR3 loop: CASSLSYSNQPQHF. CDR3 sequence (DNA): TGTGCCAGCAGTTTATCTTATAGCAATCAGCCCCAGCATTTT.

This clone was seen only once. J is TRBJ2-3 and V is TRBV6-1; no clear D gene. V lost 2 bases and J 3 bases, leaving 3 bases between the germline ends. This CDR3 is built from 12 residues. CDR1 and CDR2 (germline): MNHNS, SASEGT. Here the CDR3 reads CASSEPTDTQYF. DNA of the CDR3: TGTGCCAGCAGTGAACCGACAGATACGCAGTATTTT.

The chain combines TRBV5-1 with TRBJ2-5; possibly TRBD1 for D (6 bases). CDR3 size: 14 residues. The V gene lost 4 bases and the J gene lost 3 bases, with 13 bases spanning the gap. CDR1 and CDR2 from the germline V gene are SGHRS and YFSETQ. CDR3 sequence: CASSQEGGKETQYF. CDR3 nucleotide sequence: TGCGCCAGCAGCCAAGAAGGGGGAAAAGAGACCCAGTACTTC.

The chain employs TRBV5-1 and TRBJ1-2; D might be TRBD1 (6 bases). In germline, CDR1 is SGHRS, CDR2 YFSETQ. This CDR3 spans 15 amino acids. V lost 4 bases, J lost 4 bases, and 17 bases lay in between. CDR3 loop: CASSPSEGEGYGYTF. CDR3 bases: TGCGCCAGCAGCCCTTCTGAGGGGGAAGGCTATGGCTACACCTTC.